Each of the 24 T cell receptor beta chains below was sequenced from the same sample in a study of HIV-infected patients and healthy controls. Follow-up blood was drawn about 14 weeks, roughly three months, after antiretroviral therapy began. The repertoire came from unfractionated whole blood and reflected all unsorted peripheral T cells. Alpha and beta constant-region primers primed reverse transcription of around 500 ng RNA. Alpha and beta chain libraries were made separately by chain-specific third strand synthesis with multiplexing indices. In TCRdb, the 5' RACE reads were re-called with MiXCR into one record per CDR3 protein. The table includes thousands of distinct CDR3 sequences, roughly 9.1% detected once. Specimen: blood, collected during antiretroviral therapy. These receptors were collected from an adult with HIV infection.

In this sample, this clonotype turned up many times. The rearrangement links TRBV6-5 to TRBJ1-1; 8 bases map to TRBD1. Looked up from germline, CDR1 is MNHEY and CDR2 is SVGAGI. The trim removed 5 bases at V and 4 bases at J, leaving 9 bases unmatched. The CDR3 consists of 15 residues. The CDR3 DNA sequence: TGTGCCAGCAGTACCCGACAGGGGATGGGCACTGAAGCTTTCTTT. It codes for CASSTRQGMGTEAFF.

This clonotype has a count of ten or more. In nucleotides, the CDR3 is TGTGCCAGCAGCCTAATAGGCTCTGGGGCCAACGTCCTGACTTTC. Translation gives CASSLIGSGANVLTF. The chain is built from TRBV11-1 and TRBJ2-6; D gene unclear. V was pared by 5 bases and J by 0 bases, with 8 bases between. Germline assignment: CDR1 SGHAT and CDR2 FQDESV (reference sequence). This CDR3 is 15 amino acids long. Full variable domain (remainder filled in from reference TRBV11-1 and TRBJ2-6): EAEVAQSPRYKITEKSQAVAFWCDPISGHATLYWYRQILGQGPELLVQFQDESVVDDSQLPKDRFSAERLKGVDSTLKIQPAELGDSAMYLCASSLIGSGANVLTFGAGSRLTVL.

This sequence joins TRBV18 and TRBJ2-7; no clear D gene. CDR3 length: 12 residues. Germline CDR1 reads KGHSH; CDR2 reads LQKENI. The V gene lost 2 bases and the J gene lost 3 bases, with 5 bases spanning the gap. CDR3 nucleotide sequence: TGTGCCAGCTCACCAACCAGCTACGAGCAGTACTTC. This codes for CASSPTSYEQYF.

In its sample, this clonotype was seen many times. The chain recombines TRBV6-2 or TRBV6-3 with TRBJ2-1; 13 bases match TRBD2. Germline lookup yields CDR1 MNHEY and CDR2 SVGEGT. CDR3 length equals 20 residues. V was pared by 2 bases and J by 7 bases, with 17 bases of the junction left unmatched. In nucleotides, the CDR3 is TGTGCCAGCAGTTACACCCCTCTCGGGACTAGCGGGGATAACAAAAATGAGCAGTTCTTC. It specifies CASSYTPLGTSGDNKNEQFF.

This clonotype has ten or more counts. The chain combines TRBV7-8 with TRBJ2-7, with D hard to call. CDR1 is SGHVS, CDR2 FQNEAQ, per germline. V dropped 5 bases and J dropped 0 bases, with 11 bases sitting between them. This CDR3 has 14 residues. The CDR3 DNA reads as TGTGCCAGCAGCCTCCAGGCGACCTCCTACGAGCAGTACTTC. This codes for CASSLQATSYEQYF.

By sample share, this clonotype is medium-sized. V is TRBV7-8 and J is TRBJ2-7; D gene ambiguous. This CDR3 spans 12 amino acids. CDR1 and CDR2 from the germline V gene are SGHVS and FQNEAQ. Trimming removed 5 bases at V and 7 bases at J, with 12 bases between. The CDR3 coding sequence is TGTGCCAGCAGCGCTGACCGAATAGAGCAGTACTTC. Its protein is CASSADRIEQYF. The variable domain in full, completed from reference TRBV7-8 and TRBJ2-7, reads GAGVSQSPRYKVAKRGQDVALRCDPISGHVSLFWYQQALGQGPEFLTYFQNEAQLDKSGLPSDRFFAERPEGSVSTLKIQRTQQEDSAVYLCASSADRIEQYFGPGTRLTVT.

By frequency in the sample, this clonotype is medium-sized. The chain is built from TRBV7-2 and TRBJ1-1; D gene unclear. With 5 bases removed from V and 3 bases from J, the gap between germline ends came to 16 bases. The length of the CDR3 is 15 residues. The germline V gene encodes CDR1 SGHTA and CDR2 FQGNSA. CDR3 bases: TGTGCCAGCAGCCCGTCGCGGGTCAAGGACACTGAAGCTTTCTTT. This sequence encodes CASSPSRVKDTEAFF.

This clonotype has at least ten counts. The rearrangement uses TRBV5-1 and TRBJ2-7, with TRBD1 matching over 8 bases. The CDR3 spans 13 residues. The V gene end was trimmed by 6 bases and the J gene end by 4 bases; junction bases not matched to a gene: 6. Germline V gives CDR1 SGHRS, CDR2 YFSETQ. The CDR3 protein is CASTTDRGYEQYF. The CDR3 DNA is TGCGCCAGCACCACCGACAGGGGATACGAGCAGTACTTC.

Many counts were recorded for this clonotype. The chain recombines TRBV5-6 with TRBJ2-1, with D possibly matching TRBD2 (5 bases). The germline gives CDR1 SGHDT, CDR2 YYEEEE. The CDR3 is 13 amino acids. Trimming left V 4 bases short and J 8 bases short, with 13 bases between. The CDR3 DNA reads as TGTGCCAGCAGCCGGGTAAGAGGGTATGAGCAGTTCTTC. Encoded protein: CASSRVRGYEQFF. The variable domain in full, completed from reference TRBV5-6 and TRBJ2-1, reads DAGVTQSPTHLIKTRGQQVTLRCSPKSGHDTVSWYQQALGQGPQFIFQYYEEEERQRGNFPDRFSGHQFPNYSSELNVNALLLGDSALYLCASSRVRGYEQFFGPGTRLTVL.

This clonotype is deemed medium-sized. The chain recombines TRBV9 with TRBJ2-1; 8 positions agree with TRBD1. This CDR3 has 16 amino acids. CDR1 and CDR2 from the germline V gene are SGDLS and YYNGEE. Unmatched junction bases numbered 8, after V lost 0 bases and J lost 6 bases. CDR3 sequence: CASSVAHGQGGNEQFF. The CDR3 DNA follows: TGTGCCAGCAGCGTAGCCCACGGACAGGGTGGCAATGAGCAGTTCTTC.

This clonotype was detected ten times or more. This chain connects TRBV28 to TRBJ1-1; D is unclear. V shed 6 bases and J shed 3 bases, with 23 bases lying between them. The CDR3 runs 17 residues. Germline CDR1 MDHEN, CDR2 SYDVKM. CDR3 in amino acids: CASRLPTSRPEDTEAFF. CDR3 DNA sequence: TGTGCCAGCAGACTTCCCACGTCCCGGCCGGAGGACACTGAAGCTTTCTTT.

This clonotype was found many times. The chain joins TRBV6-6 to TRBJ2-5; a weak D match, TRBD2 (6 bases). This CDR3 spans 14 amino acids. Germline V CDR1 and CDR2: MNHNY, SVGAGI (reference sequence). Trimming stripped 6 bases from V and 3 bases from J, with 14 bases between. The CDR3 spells CASSRGTGEETQYF. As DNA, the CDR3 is TGTGCCAGCAGCCGCGGGACGGGCGAAGAGACCCAGTACTTC.

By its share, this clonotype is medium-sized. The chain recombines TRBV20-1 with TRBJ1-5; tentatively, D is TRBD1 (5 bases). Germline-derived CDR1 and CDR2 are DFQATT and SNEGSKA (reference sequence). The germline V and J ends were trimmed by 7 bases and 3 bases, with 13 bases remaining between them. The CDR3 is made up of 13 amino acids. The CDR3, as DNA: TGCAGTGGGAGCTGGGGGAACAATCAGCCCCAGCATTTT. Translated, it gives CSGSWGNNQPQHF.

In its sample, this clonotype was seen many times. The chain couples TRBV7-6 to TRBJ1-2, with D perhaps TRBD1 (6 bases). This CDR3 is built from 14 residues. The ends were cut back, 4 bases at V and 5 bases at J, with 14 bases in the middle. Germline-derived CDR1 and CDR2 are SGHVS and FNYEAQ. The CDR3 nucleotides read TGTGCCAGCAGCTCTTCTACAGGGCCATATGGCTACACCTTC. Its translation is CASSSSTGPYGYTF.

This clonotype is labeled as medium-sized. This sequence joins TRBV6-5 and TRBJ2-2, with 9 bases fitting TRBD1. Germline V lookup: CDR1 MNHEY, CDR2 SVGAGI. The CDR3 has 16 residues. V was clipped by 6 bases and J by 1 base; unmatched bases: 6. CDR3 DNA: TGTGCCAGCAGATCCGGACAGGGGTGGAACACCGGGGAGCTGTTTTTT. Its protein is CASRSGQGWNTGELFF.

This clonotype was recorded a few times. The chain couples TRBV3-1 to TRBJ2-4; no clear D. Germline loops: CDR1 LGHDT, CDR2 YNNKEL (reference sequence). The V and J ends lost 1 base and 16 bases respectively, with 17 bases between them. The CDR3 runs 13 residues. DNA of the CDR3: TGTGCCAGCAGCCAAGGGGTCCCCGTGGTCCTCTACTTC. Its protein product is CASSQGVPVVLYF. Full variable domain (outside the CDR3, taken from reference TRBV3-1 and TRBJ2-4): DTAVSQTPKYLVTQMGNDKSIKCEQNLGHDTMYWYKQDSKKFLKIMFSYNNKELIINETVPNRFSPKSPDKAHLNLHINSLELGDSAVYFCASSQGVPVVLYFGAGTRLSVL.

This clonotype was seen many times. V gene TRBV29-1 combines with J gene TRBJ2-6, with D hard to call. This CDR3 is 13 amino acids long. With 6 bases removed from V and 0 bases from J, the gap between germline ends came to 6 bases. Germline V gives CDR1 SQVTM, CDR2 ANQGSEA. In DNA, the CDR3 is TGCAGCGTACGAGGCTCTGGGGCCAACGTCCTGACTTTC. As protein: CSVRGSGANVLTF. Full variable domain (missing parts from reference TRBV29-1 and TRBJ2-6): SAVISQKPSRDICQRGTSLTIQCQVDSQVTMMFWYRQQPGQSLTLIATANQGSEATYESGFVIDKFPISRPNLTFSTLTVSNMSPEDSSIYLCSVRGSGANVLTFGAGSRLTVL.

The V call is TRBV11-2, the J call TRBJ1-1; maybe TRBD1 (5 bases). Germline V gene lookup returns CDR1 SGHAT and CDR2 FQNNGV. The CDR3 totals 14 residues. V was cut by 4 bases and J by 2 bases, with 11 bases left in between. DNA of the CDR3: TGTGCCAGCAGCTCAAGCAGGGTTAACACTGAAGCTTTCTTT. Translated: CASSSSRVNTEAFF.

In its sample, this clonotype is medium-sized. The CDR3 loop is CASSQVGWSDTQYF. As DNA, the CDR3 is TGCGCCAGCAGCCAAGTCGGGTGGTCGGATACGCAGTATTTT. This rearrangement joins TRBV4-1 to TRBJ2-3; the D is unclear. The germline gives CDR1 MGHRA, CDR2 YSYEKL. This CDR3 is 14 amino acids long. Deletions cut 1 base from V and 6 bases from J, with 11 bases between.

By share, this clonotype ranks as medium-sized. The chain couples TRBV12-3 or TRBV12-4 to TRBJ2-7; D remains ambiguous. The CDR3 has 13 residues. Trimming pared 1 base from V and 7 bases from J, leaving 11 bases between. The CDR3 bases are TGTGCCAGCAGTTTAGAGGGTCTGAGAGAGCAGTACTTC. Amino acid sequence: CASSLEGLREQYF.

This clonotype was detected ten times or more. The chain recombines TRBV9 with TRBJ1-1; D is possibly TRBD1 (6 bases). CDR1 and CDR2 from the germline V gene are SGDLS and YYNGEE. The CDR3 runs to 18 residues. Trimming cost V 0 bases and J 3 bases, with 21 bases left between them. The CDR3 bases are TGTGCCAGCAGCGTAGAGGGGACGTGGGACGGGGGGCACACTGAAGCTTTCTTT. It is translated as CASSVEGTWDGGHTEAFF.

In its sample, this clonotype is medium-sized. The CDR3 coding sequence is TGTGCCACCGCCCCGTCGGAGCAGTCCACAGATACGCAGTATTTT. It translates to CATAPSEQSTDTQYF. The chain employs TRBV24-1 and TRBJ2-3, with unresolved D. Per germline, CDR1 KGHDR and CDR2 SFDVKD. The V gene lost 9 bases and the J gene lost 2 bases, with 17 bases spanning the gap. The CDR3 length is 15 residues.

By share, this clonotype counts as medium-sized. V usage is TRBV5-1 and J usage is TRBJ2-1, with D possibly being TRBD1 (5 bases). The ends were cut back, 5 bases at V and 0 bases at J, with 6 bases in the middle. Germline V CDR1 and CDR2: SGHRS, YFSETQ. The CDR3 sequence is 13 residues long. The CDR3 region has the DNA TGCGCCAGCAGAACAGGCTCCTACAATGAGCAGTTCTTC. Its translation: CASRTGSYNEQFF.

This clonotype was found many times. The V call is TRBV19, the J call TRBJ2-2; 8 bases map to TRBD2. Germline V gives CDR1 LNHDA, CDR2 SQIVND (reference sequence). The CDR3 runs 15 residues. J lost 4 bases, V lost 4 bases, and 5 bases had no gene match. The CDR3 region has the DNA TGTGCCAGTAGTAGCGGACTAGCTGGCACCGGGGAGCTGTTTTTT. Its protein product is CASSSGLAGTGELFF.